A selection of T cell receptor beta chains follows, all from one sample in a study of T cell responses to AZD1222 COVID-19 vaccine. The data were produced by immunoSEQ multiplex PCR, yet TCRdb's version contains in-frame clones alone and is incomplete. This repertoire shows fewer than 180,000 clones, roughly 90% found once; its top ten account for roughly 3.2%. The sample in question was peripheral blood, obtained 28 days after the second AZD1222 dose. The receptors were gathered from an adult who received the AZD1222 COVID-19 vaccine. Each CDR3 is given with its conserved first and last residue. Each record gives: J gene, clone size, V gene, D gene, CDR3 DNA, CDR3 protein. D genes are given only for firm matches. Size values are once, few and many counts, or a class for expanded clones, and some rows have none.

TRBJ2-1 - TRBV7-2 - TGTGCCAGCAGCTTCCGGAATGAGCAGTTCTTC CASSFRNEQFF
TRBJ1-1 - TRBV10-1 - TGCGCCAGCAGTGATCGGATACAAGGTTACACTGAAGCTTTCTTT CASSDRIQGYTEAFF
TRBJ1-5 - TRBV6-5 TRBD1 TGTGCCAGCAGTTCGGACAGGAGGGGTGGAGACCAGCCCCAGCATTTT CASSSDRRGGDQPQHF
TRBJ1-2 - TRBV2 TRBD1 TGTGCCAGCAGTGATCCAGGGGGGACGGACTATGGCTACACCTTC CASSDPGGTDYGYTF
TRBJ2-7 - TRBV19 TRBD2 TGTGCCAGTAAAGGCGGGACTAGCGGGAGAATAGCCTACGAGCAGTACTTC CASKGGTSGRIAYEQYF
TRBJ1-3 - TRBV4-1 TRBD1 TGCGCCAGCAGCCAAGATCCGGACAGGGCTGGAAACACCATATATTTT CASSQDPDRAGNTIYF
TRBJ2-6 - TRBV27 TRBD1 TGTGCCAGCAGTTTTGCAGGGGGCGCCCTTGGGGCCAACGTCCTGACTTTC CASSFAGGALGANVLTF
TRBJ1-2 few TRBV28 - TGTGCCAGCAGTTTGGCGATCTATGGCTACACCTTC CASSLAIYGYTF
TRBJ2-7 - TRBV27 - TGTGCCAGCAGAACCGGGACTCGGGCGTCCTACGAGCAGTACTTC CASRTGTRASYEQYF
TRBJ2-2 - TRBV6-4 - TGTGCCAGCGGCTGCAGGGGGAACACCGGGGAGCTGTTTTTT CASGCRGNTGELFF
TRBJ1-1 - TRBV5-1 - TGCGCCAGCAGCTTGGAAGCCGGGAGGGCTGAAGCTTTCTTT CASSLEAGRAEAFF
TRBJ1-2 - TRBV18 TRBD1 TGTGCCAGCTCACCACCGGTTGGACAGGCCATAACGGGCTACACCTTC CASSPPVGQAITGYTF
TRBJ2-1 - TRBV19 - TGTGCCAGTAGTATCGTGACTAGTATGAATGAGCAGTTCTTC CASSIVTSMNEQFF
TRBJ1-1 - TRBV10-3 TRBD1 TGTGCCATCAGACAGGGGATATTGAGCACTGAAGCTTTCTTT CAIRQGILSTEAFF
TRBJ1-5 - TRBV12-3/TRBV12-4 - TGTGCCAGCAGTGTAAGCAATCAGCCCCAGCATTTT CASSVSNQPQHF
TRBJ1-5 - TRBV30 - TGTGCCTGGAACGGACAACCCAATCAGCCCCAGCATTTT CAWNGQPNQPQHF
TRBJ1-1 - TRBV21-1 - TGTGCCAGCAGCCGGGACACGAGGCGGGCTGAAGCTTTCTTT CASSRDTRRAEAFF
TRBJ2-1 - TRBV20-1 TRBD2 TGCAGTGCCAGCGGGGGGGGTTCGCAGTTCTTC CSASGGGSQFF
TRBJ2-7 - TRBV14 TRBD1 TGTGCCAGCAGCCAAGATTTGTACAGGGGGGCCCACGAGCAGTACTTC CASSQDLYRGAHEQYF
TRBJ1-5 - TRBV6-1 TRBD1 TGTGCCAGCAGTGAATCGGGACAGAGGTATCAGCCCCAGCATTTT CASSESGQRYQPQHF
TRBJ1-1 - TRBV3-1/TRBV3-2 - TGTGCCAGCAGCAGGGGAGGGAACACTGAAGCTTTCTTT CASSRGGNTEAFF
TRBJ2-3 - TRBV7-9 - TGTGCCAGCAGCTTAGGGGTTTACTCCGATACGCAGTATTTT CASSLGVYSDTQYF
TRBJ1-6 - TRBV25-1 - TGTGCCAGCAGTGATATGGGGGGGCCAAATTCACCCCTCCACTTT CASSDMGGPNSPLHF
TRBJ2-3 - TRBV19 TRBD2 TGTGCCAGTAGGAGGGGACTAGCGGGAGATAGTGGAACAGATACGCAGTATTTT CASRRGLAGDSGTDTQYF
TRBJ2-7 - TRBV5-4 - TGTGCCAGCAGCTTAGGACAGCGTACCTACGAGCAGTACTTC CASSLGQRTYEQYF
TRBJ1-1 - TRBV15 - TGTGCCACCAGCTCGCAGGGGAACACTGAAGCTTTCTTT CATSSQGNTEAFF
TRBJ2-5 - TRBV27 - TGTGCCAGCAGTTCCCCACTTACTGGTAATCGGGTCGAGACCCAGTACTTC CASSSPLTGNRVETQYF
TRBJ1-1 - TRBV7-9 TRBD1 TGTGCCAGCAGCGACAGGGAACTGAACACTGAAGCTTTCTTT CASSDRELNTEAFF
TRBJ1-3 once TRBV6-1 - TGTGCCAGCAGTGACCGGGAACCGACGGGAGGAAACACCATATATTTT CASSDREPTGGNTIYF
TRBJ1-4 - TRBV4-1 TRBD1 TGCGCCAGCAGCCAAGAGGGACAGGGGCTGAATGAAAAACTGTTTTTT CASSQEGQGLNEKLFF
TRBJ2-5 once TRBV4-1 TRBD2 TGCGCCAGCAGTATACTAGCGGGAGAGACCCAGTACTTC CASSILAGETQYF
TRBJ1-2 - TRBV28 - TGTGCCAGCTCCGGGAACCAGGGCGGAAACTATGGCTACACCTTC CASSGNQGGNYGYTF
TRBJ1-5 - TRBV4-1 TRBD1 TGCGCCAGCAGCCCCGACAGGGGGAACCAGCCCCAGCATTTT CASSPDRGNQPQHF
TRBJ2-3 - TRBV5-1 - TGCGCCAGCAGCTTGGATCAGGGTGCCACAGATACGCAGTATTTT CASSLDQGATDTQYF
TRBJ2-7 - TRBV29-1 TRBD1 TGCAGCGTTGGGAGGACAGGAATTTCCTACGAGCAGTACTTC CSVGRTGISYEQYF
TRBJ1-1 - TRBV5-6 - TGTGCCAGCAGCTTCACGGGTGCTGAAGCTTTCTTT CASSFTGAEAFF
TRBJ1-2 - TRBV19 - TGTGCCAGTAGTGCATCCCACCATGGGAGCACCTTC CASSASHHGSTF
TRBJ2-7 few TRBV7-2 - TGTGCCAGCAGCGTATACTCAACTCCCAACTACGAGCAGTACTTC CASSVYSTPNYEQYF
TRBJ2-3 - TRBV3-1/TRBV3-2 - TGTGCCAGCAGCCAAACCGGGAGACCGACAGATACGCAGTATTTT CASSQTGRPTDTQYF
TRBJ2-1 - TRBV4-2 TRBD2 TGTGCCAGCAGCCAAGGCGGGACTAGCGGGTCCAGGGACAATGAGCAGTTCTTC CASSQGGTSGSRDNEQFF
TRBJ1-6 once TRBV11-2 - TGTGCCAGCAGCTTAGAGGTCGGGGCAGTTTTCTCACCCCTCCACTTT CASSLEVGAVFSPLHF
TRBJ2-7 - TRBV27 TRBD1 TGTGCCAGCAGTCGCCGGGGACAGGGGGCTTACGAGCAGTACTTC CASSRRGQGAYEQYF